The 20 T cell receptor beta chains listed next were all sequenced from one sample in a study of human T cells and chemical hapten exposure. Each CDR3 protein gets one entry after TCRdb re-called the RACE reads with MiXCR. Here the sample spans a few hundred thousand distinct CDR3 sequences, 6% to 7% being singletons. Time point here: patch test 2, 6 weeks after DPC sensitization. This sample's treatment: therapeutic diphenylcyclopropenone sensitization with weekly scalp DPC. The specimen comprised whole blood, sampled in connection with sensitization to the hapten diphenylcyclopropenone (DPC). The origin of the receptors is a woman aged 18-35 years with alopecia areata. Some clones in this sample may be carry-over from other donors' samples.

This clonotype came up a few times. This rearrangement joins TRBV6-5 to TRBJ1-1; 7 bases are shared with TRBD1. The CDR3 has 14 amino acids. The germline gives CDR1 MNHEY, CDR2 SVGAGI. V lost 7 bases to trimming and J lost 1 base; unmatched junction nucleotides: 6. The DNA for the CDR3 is TGTGCCAGCAACAGGGGACAGCCGAACACTGAAGCTTTCTTT. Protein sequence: CASNRGQPNTEAFF.

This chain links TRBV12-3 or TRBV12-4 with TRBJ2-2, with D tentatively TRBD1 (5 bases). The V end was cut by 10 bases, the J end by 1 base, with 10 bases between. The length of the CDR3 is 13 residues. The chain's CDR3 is CAINTGNTGELFF. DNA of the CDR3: TGTGCCATCAACACAGGGAACACCGGGGAGCTGTTTTTT.

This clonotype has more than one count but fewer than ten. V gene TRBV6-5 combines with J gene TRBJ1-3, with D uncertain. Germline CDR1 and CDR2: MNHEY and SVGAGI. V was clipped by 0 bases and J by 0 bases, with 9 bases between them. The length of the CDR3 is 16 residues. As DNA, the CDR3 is TGTGCCAGCAGTTACTCAGAACAGTCCTCTGGAAACACCATATATTTT. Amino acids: CASSYSEQSSGNTIYF.

CDR3 loop: CASRGGSTGNTIYF. The DNA for the CDR3 is TGTGCCAGCAGAGGGGGATCAACTGGAAACACCATATATTTT. The gene calls are TRBV4-2 and TRBJ1-3; D perhaps matches TRBD1 (6 bases). The V and J ends lost 6 bases and 2 bases respectively, with 11 bases between them. Germline lookup yields CDR1 LGHNA and CDR2 YNFKEQ. This CDR3 has 14 residues.

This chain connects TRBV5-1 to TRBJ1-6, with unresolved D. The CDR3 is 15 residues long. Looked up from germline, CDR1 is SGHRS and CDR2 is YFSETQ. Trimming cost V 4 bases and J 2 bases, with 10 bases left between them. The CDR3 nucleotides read TGCGCCAGCAGCACCGACGGAGCCTATAATTCACCCCTCCACTTT. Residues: CASSTDGAYNSPLHF.

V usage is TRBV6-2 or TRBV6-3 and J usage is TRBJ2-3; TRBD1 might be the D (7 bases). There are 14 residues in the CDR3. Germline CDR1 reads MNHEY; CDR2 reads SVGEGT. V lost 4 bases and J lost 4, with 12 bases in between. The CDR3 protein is CASSFRGESDTQYF. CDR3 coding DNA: TGTGCCAGCAGTTTCAGGGGGGAATCAGATACGCAGTATTTT.

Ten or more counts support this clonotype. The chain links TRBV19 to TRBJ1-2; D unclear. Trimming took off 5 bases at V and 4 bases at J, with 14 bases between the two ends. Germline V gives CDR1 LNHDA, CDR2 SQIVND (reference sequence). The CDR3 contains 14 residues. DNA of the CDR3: TGTGCCAGTAGTCGATCTCTCGACACCTATGGCTACACCTTC. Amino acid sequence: CASSRSLDTYGYTF.

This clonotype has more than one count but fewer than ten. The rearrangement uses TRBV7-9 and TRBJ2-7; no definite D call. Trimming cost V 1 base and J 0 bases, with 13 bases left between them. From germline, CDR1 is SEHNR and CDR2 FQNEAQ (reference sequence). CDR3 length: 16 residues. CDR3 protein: CASSLEVVGNSYEQYF. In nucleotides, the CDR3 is TGTGCCAGCAGCTTAGAAGTGGTGGGGAACTCCTACGAGCAGTACTTC.

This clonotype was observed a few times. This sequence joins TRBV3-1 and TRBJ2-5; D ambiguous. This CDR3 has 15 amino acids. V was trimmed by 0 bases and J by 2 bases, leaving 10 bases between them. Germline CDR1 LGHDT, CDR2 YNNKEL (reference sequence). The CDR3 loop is CASSQDWFGQETQYF. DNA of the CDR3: TGTGCCAGCAGCCAAGATTGGTTCGGACAAGAGACCCAGTACTTC.

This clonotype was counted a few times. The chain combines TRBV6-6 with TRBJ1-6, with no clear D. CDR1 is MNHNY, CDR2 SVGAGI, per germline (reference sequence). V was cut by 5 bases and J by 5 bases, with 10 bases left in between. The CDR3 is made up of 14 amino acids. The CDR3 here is CASSRSIHNSPLHF. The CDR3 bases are TGTGCCAGCAGTAGGTCTATCCATAATTCACCCCTCCACTTT.

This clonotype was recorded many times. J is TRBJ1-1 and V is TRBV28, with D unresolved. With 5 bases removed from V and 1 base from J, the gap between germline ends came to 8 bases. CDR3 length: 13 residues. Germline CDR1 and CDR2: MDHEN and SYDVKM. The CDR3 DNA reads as TGTGCCAGCAGTCCAAACAAGAACACTGAAGCTTTCTTT. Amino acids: CASSPNKNTEAFF.

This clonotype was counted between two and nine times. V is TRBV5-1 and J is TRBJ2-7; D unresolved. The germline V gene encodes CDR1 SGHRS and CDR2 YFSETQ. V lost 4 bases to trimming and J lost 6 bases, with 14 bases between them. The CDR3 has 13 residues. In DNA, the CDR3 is TGCGCCAGCAGCGTGTTGGGCCTCTTCGAGCAGTACTTC. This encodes CASSVLGLFEQYF.

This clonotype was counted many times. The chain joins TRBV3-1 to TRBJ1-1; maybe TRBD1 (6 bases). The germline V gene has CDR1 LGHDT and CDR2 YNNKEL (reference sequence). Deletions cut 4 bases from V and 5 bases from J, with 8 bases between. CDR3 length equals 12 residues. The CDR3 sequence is CASSRGGTEAFF. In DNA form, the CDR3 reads TGTGCCAGCAGCCGAGGGGGGACTGAAGCTTTCTTT.

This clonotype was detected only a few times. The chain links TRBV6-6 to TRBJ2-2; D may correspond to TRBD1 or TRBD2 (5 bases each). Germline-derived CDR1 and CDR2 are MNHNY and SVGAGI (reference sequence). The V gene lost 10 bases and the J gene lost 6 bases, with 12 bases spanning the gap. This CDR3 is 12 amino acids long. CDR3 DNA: TGTGCCACGACCTGGGGGTCCGGGGAGCTGTTTTTT. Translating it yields CATTWGSGELFF.

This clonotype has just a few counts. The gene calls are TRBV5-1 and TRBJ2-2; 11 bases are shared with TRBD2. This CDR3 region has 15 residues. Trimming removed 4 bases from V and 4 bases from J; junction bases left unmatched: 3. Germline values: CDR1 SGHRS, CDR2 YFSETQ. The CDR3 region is CASSTGLAGTGELFF. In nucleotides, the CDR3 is TGCGCCAGCAGCACAGGACTAGCGGGCACCGGGGAGCTGTTTTTT.

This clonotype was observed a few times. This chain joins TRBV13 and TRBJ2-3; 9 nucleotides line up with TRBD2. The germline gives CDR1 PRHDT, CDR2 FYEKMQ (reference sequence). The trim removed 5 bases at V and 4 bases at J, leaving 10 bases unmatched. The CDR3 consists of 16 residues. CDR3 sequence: CASSNRLAEEADTQYF. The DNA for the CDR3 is TGTGCCAGCAGCAACAGACTAGCGGAAGAGGCAGATACGCAGTATTTT. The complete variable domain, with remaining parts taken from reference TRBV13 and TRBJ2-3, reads AAGVIQSPRHLIKEKRETATLKCYPIPRHDTVYWYQQGPGQDPQFLISFYEKMQSDKGSIPDRFSAQQFSDYHSELNMSSLELGDSALYFCASSNRLAEEADTQYFGPGTRLTVL.

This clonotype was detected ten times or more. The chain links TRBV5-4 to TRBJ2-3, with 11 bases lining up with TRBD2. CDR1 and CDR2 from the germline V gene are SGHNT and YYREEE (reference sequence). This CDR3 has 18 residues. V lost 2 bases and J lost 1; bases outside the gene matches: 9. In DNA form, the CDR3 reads TGTGCCAGCAGCTTACCCTTGACTAGCGGGGAGCGCACAGATACGCAGTATTTT. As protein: CASSLPLTSGERTDTQYF.

DNA for the CDR3: TGTGCCAGCAGCAGTCAGGGGGCGATTCGAGAAAAACTGTTTTTT. Translating gives CASSSQGAIREKLFF. The rearrangement links TRBV5-4 to TRBJ1-4; 8 nucleotides line up with TRBD1. The CDR3 extends over 15 amino acids. After removal of 4 bases from V and 8 bases from J, the junction contained 10 bases not matched to a gene. CDR1 is SGHNT and CDR2 is YYREEE in the germline V gene (reference sequence).

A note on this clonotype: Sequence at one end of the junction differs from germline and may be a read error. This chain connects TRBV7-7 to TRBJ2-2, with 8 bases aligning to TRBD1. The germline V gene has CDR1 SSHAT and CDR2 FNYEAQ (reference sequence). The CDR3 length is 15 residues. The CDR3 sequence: CASSQDREGTGELFF. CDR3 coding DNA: TGTGCTAGCAGCCAGGACAGGGAAGGCACCGGGGAGCTGTTTTTT. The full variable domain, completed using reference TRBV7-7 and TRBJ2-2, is GAGVSQSPRYKVTKRGQDVTLRCDPISSHATLYWYQQALGQGPEFLTYFNYEAQPDKSGLPSDRFSAERPEGSISTLTIQRTEQRDSAMYRCASSQDREGTGELFFGEGSRLTVL.

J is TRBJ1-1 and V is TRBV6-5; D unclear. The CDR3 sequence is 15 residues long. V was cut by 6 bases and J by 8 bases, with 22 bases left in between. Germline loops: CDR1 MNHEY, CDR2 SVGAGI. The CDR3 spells CASSLLRRRESEAFF. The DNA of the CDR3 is TGTGCCAGCAGCCTATTACGGCGGAGGGAGTCCGAAGCTTTCTTT.